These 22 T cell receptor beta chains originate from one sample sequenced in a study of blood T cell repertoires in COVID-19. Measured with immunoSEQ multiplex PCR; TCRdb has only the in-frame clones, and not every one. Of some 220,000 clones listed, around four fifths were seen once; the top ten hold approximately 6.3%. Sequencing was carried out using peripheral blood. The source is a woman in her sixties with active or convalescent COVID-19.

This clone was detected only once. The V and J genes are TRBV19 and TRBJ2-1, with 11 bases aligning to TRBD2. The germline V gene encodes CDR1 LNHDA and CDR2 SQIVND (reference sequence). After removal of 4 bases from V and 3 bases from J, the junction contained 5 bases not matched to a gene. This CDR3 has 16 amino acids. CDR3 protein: CASSTGLAAFYNEQFF. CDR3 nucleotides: TGTGCCAGTAGTACGGGACTAGCGGCCTTCTACAATGAGCAGTTCTTC.

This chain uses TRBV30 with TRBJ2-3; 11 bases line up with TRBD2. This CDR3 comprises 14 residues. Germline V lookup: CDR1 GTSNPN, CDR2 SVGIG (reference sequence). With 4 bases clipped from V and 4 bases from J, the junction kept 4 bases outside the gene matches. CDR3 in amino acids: CAWNLAGGPDTQYF. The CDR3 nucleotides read TGTGCCTGGAATCTAGCGGGAGGCCCAGATACGCAGTATTTT.

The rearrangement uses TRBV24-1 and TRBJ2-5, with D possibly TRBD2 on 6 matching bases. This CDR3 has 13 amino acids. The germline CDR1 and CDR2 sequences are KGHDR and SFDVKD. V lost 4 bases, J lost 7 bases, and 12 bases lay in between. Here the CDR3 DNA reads TGTGCCACCAGTGAACCGGGACTCCTGACCCAGTACTTC. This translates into CATSEPGLLTQYF.

CDR3 sequence (DNA): TGTGCCAGCAGCCCCGGGACAGGGTCCCTCACTGAAGCTTTCTTT. It codes for CASSPGTGSLTEAFF. This chain joins TRBV5-4 and TRBJ1-1; 9 positions match TRBD1. J was trimmed by 4 bases and V by 4 bases; bases with no gene match: 8. From germline, CDR1 is SGHNT and CDR2 YYREEE (reference sequence). This CDR3 comprises 15 residues.

This CDR3 is CAISVGTAQNYGYTF. CDR3 DNA: TGTGCCATCAGTGTGGGGACAGCGCAAAACTATGGCTACACCTTC. V gene TRBV10-3 combines with J gene TRBJ1-2; 7 nucleotides line up with TRBD1. This CDR3 region has 15 residues. After removal of 4 bases from V and 2 bases from J, the junction contained 7 bases not matched to a gene. The germline V gene has CDR1 ENHRY and CDR2 SYGVKD.

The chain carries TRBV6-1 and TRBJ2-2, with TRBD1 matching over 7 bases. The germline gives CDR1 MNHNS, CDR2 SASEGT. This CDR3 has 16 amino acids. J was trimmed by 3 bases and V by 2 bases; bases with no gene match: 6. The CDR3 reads CASSERETGHTGELFF. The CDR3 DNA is TGTGCCAGCAGTGAACGTGAGACAGGGCACACCGGGGAGCTGTTTTTT.

CDR3 residues: CASSPPPGLNTGELFF. CDR3 bases: TGTGCCAGCTCACCACCCCCAGGGCTTAACACCGGGGAGCTGTTTTTT. This chain connects TRBV18 to TRBJ2-2, with TRBD1 as a possible D gene (5 bases). The CDR3 sequence is 16 residues long. Trimming stripped 0 bases from V and 2 bases from J, with 10 bases between. From germline, CDR1 is KGHSH and CDR2 LQKENI.

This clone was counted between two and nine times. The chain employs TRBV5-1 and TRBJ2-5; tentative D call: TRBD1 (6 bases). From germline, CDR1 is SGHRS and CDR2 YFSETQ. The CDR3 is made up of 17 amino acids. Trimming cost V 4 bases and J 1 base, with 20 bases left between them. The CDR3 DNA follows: TGCGCCAGCAGCCCATATTCAACAGGGACACTCCAAGAGACCCAGTACTTC. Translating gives CASSPYSTGTLQETQYF.

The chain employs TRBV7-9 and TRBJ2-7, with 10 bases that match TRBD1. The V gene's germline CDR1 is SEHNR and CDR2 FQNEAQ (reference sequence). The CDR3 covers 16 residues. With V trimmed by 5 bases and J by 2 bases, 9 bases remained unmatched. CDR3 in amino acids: CASSQSPGQGPYEQYF. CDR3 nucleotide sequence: TGTGCCAGCAGCCAATCACCGGGACAGGGGCCCTACGAGCAGTACTTC.

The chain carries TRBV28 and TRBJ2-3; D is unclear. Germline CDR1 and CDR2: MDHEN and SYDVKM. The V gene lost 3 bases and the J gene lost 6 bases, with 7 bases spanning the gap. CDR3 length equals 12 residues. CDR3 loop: CASSFRIDTQYF. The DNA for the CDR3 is TGTGCCAGCAGTTTTAGAATTGATACGCAGTATTTT. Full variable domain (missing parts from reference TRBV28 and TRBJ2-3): DVKVTQSSRYLVKRTGEKVFLECVQDMDHENMFWYRQDPGLGLRLIYFSYDVKMKEKGDIPEGYSVSREKKERFSLILESASTNQTSMYLCASSFRIDTQYFGPGTRLTVL.

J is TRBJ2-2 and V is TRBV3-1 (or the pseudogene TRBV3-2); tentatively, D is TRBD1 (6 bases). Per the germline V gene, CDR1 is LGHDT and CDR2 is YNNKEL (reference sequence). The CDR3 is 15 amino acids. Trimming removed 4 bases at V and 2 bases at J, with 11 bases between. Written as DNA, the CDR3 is TGTGCCAGCAGCCCTCGGACAGAAAACACCGGGGAGCTGTTTTTT. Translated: CASSPRTENTGELFF.

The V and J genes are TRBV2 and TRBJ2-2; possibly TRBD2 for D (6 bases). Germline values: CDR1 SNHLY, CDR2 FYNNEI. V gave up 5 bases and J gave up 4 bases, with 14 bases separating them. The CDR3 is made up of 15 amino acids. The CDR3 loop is CASSNKGTFTGELFF. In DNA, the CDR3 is TGTGCCAGCAGTAACAAAGGGACTTTCACCGGGGAGCTGTTTTTT. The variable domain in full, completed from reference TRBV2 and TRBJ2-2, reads EPEVTQTPSHQVTQMGQEVILRCVPISNHLYFYWYRQILGQKVEFLVSFYNNEISEKSEIFDDQFSVERPDGSNFTLKIRSTKLEDSAMYFCASSNKGTFTGELFFGEGSRLTVL.

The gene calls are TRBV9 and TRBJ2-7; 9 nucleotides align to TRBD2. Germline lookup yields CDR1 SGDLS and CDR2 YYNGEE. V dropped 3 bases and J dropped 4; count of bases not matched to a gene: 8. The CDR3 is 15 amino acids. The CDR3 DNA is TGTGCCAGCAGCGCCGGACTAGCGTTCACATACGAGCAGTACTTC. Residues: CASSAGLAFTYEQYF.

The DNA of the CDR3 is TGTGCCAGCAGCCCAGGGGCTTTAGCGGGAGGGGTAGTTTCACACTACGAGCAGTACTTC. Translating gives CASSPGALAGGVVSHYEQYF. The gene calls are TRBV7-6 and TRBJ2-7, with 11 bases that match TRBD2. With 5 bases clipped from V and 3 bases from J, the junction kept 21 bases outside the gene matches. The CDR3 covers 20 residues. The germline gives CDR1 SGHVS, CDR2 FNYEAQ.

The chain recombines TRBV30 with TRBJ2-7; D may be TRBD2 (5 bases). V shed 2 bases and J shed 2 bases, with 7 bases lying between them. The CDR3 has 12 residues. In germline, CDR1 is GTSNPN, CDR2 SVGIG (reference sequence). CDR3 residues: CAWSPGTYEQYF. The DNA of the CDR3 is TGTGCCTGGAGTCCCGGGACCTACGAGCAGTACTTC.

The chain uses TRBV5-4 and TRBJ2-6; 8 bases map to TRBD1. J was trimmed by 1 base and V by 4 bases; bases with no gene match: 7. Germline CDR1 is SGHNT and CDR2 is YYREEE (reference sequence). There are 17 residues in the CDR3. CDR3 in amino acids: CASSQGQGLSGANVLTF. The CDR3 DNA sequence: TGTGCCAGCAGCCAAGGACAGGGTTTGTCTGGGGCCAACGTCCTGACTTTC.

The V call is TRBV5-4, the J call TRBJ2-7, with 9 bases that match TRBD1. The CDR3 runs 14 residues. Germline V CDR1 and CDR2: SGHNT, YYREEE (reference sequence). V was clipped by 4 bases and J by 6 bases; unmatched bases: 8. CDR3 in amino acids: CASSPGTGNIEQYV. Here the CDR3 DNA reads TGTGCCAGCAGCCCTGGGACAGGGAACATCGAGCAGTACGTC.

The CDR3 spells CASSLGLADLLSTDTQYF. The CDR3 DNA is TGTGCCAGCTCACTCGGACTAGCGGACCTACTTAGCACAGATACGCAGTATTTT. This rearrangement joins TRBV18 to TRBJ2-3; TRBD2 matches at 10 bases. The germline V gene encodes CDR1 KGHSH and CDR2 LQKENI. V shed 4 bases, J shed 0 bases, and the junction held 10 bases outside the gene matches. The CDR3 has 18 amino acids.

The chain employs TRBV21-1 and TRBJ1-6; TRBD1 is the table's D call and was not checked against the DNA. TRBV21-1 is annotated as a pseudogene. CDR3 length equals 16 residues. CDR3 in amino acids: CASSKLGRQGCTPLHF. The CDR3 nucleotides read TGTGCCAGCAGCAAACTGGGACGACAGGGTTGCACACCCCTCCACTTT.

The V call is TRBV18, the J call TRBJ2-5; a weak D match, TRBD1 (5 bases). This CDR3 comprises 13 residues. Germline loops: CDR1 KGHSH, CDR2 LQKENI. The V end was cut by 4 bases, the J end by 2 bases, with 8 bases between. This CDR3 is CASSLTEQETQYF. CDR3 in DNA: TGTGCCAGCTCACTGACAGAACAAGAGACCCAGTACTTC. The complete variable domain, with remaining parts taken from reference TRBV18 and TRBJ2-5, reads NAGVMQNPRHLVRRRGQEARLRCSPMKGHSHVYWYRQLPEEGLKFMVYLQKENIIDESGMPKERFSAEFPKEGPSILRIQQVVRGDSAAYFCASSLTEQETQYFGPGTRLLVL.

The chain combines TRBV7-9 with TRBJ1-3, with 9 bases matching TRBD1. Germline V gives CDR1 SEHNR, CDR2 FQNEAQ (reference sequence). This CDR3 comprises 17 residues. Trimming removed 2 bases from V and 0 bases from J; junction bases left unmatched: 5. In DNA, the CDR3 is TGTGCCAGCAGCTTACAGGACAGGGGTAGCTCTGGAAACACCATATATTTT. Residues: CASSLQDRGSSGNTIYF.

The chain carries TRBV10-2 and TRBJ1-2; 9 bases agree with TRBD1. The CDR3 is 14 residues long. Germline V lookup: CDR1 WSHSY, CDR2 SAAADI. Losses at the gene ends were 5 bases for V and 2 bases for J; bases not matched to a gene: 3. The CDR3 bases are TGCGCCAGCAGTCGGGACAGGGACAACTATGGCTACACCTTC. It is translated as CASSRDRDNYGYTF.